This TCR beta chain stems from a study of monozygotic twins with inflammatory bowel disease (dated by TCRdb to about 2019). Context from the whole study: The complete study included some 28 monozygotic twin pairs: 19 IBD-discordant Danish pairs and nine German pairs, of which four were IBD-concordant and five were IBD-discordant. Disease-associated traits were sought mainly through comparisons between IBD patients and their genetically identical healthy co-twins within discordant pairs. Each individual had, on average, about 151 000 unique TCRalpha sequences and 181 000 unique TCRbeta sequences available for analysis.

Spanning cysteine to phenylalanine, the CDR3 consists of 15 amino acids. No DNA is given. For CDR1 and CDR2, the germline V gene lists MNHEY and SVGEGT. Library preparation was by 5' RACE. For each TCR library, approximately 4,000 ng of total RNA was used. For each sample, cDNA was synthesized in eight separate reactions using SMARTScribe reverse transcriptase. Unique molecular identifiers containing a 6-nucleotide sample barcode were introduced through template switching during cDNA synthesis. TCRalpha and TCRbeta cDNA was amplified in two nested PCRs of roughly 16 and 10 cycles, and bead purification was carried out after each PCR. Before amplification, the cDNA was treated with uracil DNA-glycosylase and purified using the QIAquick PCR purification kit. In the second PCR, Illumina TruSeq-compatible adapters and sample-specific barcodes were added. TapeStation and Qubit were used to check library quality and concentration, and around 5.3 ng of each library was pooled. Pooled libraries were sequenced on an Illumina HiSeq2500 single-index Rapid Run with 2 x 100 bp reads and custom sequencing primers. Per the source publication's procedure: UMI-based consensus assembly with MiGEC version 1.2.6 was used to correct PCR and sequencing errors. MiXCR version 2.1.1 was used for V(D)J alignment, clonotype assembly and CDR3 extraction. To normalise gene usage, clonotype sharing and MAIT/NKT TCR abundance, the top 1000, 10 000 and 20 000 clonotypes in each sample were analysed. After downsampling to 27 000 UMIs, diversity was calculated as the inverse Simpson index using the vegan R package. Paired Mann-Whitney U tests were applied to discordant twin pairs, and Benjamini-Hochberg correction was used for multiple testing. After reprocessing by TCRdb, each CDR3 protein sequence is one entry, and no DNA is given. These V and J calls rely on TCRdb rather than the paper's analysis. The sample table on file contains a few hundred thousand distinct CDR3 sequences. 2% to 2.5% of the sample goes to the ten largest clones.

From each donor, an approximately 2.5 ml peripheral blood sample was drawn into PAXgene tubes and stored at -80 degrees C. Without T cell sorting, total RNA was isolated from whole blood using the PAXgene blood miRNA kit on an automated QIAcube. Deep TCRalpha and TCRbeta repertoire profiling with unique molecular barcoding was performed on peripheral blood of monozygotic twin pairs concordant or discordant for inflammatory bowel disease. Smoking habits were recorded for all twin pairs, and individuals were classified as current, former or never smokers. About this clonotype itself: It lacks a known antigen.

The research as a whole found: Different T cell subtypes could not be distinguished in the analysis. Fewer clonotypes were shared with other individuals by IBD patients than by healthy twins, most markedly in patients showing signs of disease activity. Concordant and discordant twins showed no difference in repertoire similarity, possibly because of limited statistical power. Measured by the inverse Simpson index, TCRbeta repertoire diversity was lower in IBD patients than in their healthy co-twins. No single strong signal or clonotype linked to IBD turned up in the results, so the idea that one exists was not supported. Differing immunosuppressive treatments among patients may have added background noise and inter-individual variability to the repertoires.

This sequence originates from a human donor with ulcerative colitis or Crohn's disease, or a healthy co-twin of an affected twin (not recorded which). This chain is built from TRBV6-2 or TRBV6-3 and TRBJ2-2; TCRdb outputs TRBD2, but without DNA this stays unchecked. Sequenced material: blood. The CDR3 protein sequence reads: CASSSEAGVHGELFF.